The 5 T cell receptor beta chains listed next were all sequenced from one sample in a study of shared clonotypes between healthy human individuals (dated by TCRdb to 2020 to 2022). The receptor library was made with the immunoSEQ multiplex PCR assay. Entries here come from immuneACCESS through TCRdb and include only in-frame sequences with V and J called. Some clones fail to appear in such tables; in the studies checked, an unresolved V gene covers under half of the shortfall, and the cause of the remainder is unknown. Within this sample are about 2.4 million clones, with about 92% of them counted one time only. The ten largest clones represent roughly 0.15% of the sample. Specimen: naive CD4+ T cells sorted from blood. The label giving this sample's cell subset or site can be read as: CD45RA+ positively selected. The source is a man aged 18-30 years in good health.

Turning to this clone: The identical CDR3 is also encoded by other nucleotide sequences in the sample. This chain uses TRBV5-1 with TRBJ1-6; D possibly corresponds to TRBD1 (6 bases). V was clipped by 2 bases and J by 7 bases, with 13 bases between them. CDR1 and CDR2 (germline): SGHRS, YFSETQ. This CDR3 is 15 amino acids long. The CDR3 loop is CASSLEGGKNSPLHF. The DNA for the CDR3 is TGCGCCAGCAGCTTAGAAGGGGGTAAAAATTCACCCCTCCACTTT.

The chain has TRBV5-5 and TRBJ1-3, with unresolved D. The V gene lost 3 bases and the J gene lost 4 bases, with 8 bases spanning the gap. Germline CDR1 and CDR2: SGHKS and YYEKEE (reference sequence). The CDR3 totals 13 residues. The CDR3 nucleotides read TGTGCCAGCAGCTCGGACCGAGGAAACACCATATATTTT. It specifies CASSSDRGNTIYF.

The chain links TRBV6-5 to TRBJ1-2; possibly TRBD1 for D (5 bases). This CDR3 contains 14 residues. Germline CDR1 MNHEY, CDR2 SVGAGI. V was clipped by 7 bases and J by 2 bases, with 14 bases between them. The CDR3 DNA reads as TGTGCCAGCACGACGAGGGGAGGGAACTATGGCTACACCTTC. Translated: CASTTRGGNYGYTF.

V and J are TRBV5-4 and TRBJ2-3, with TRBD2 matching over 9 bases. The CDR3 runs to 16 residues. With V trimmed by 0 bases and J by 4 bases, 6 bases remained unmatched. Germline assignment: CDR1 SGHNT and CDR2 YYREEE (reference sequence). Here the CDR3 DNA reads TGTGCCAGCAGCTTGGATCGGCGGGGGGGCGCAGATACGCAGTATTTT. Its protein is CASSLDRRGGADTQYF.

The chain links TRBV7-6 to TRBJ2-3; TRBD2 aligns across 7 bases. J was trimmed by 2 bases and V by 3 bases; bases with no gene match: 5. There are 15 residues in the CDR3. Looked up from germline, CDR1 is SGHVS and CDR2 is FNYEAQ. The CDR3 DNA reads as TGTGCCAGCAGCTTGAGGGAGGGCTTCACAGATACGCAGTATTTT. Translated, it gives CASSLREGFTDTQYF.